Listed here are 18 T cell receptor beta chains from one sample, sequenced in a study of CD4 T cells in relation to SARS-CoV-2 and coronaviruses. Unexposed donor CD4+ T cells date from about 2011-2018, before the COVID-19 pandemic. After around nine days of culture, CD4+ T cells were isolated. TCRdb keeps only in-frame clones here, not all; method: immunoSEQ multiplex PCR. The table shows approximately 17,000 clones, with approximately 78% occurring only once. Their antigens are not known. Sequencing used CD4+ T cells from PBMCs, cultured in vitro. The receptor set was obtained from a human donor in good health.

The V call is TRBV10-3, the J call TRBJ2-3; TRBD2 agrees at 10 bases. Looked up from germline, CDR1 is ENHRY and CDR2 is SYGVKD. The CDR3 covers 16 residues. J was trimmed by 5 bases and V by 8 bases; bases with no gene match: 13. Here the CDR3 reads CAIGLASGSVGDTQYF. The CDR3 DNA reads as TGTGCCATCGGTTTGGCTAGCGGGAGTGTCGGAGATACGCAGTATTTT.

V and J are TRBV20-1 and TRBJ2-2, with 11 bases lining up with TRBD2. The CDR3 extends over 15 amino acids. Germline loops: CDR1 DFQATT, CDR2 SNEGSKA (reference sequence). V was pared by 3 bases and J by 5 bases, with 5 bases of the junction left unmatched. The CDR3 region has the DNA TGCAGTGCTAGTGTGGTAGCGGGAGGGACCGGGGAGCTGTTTTTT. Translation gives CSASVVAGGTGELFF.

The chain uses TRBV6-5 and TRBJ1-5, with D hard to call. Germline CDR1 and CDR2: MNHEY and SVGAGI. V was cut by 6 bases and J by 2 bases, with 14 bases left in between. The CDR3 consists of 15 residues. The CDR3 DNA follows: TGTGCCAGCAGCGTCGAGAGGGTGGGCAATCAGCCCCAGCATTTT. It is translated as CASSVERVGNQPQHF.

This chain joins TRBV2 and TRBJ2-2, with 10 bases identical to TRBD1. The germline gives CDR1 SNHLY, CDR2 FYNNEI. The CDR3 runs 15 residues. Losses at the gene ends were 5 bases for V and 7 bases for J; bases not matched to a gene: 7. CDR3 DNA sequence: TGTGCCAGCAGTAGGACAGGGGGTATTGTCGGGGAGCTGTTTTTT. Translation: CASSRTGGIVGELFF.

This clone is medium-sized (0.01 to 0.1%). The V gene is TRBV5-4, the J gene TRBJ2-7, with D perhaps matching TRBD1 (6 bases). V was pared by 2 bases and J by 4 bases, with 10 bases between. The CDR3 sequence is 13 residues long. Germline-derived CDR1 and CDR2 are SGHNT and YYREEE (reference sequence). For the CDR3, the DNA is TGTGCCAGCAGCTTCGCAGACAGGTACGAGCAGTACTTC. Its translation is CASSFADRYEQYF.

V usage is TRBV14 and J usage is TRBJ2-1; 12 bases line up with TRBD2. This CDR3 has 17 residues. V was clipped by 6 bases and J by 3 bases; unmatched bases: 9. Germline assignment: CDR1 SGHDN and CDR2 FVKESK. CDR3 coding DNA: TGTGCCAGCAGTCCTGCTAGCGGGAGGGCCATCTACAATGAGCAGTTCTTC. Its translation: CASSPASGRAIYNEQFF.

This chain connects TRBV7-6 to TRBJ1-4, with D possibly TRBD1 on 6 matching bases. Germline V gives CDR1 SGHVS, CDR2 FNYEAQ. Trimming cost V 4 bases and J 5 bases, with 17 bases left between them. The CDR3 is 16 amino acids. CDR3 sequence reads: CASSYSSGTYNEKLFF. The CDR3, as DNA: TGTGCCAGCAGCTACTCCTCCGGGACATACAATGAAAAACTGTTTTTT. Full variable domain (rest looked up from reference TRBV7-6 and TRBJ1-4): GAGVSQSPRYKVTKRGQDVALRCDPISGHVSLYWYRQALGQGPEFLTYFNYEAQQDKSGLPNDRFSAERPEGSISTLTIQRTEQRDSAMYRCASSYSSGTYNEKLFFGSGTQLSVL.

The V and J genes are TRBV9 and TRBJ2-1, with 10 bases aligning to TRBD1. The V gene's germline CDR1 is SGDLS and CDR2 YYNGEE. The CDR3 spans 15 residues. V was pared by 3 bases and J by 7 bases, with 7 bases of the junction left unmatched. CDR3 protein: CASSGGTGVRNEQFF. For the CDR3, the DNA is TGTGCCAGCAGCGGGGGGACAGGGGTTCGAAATGAGCAGTTCTTC.

The chain recombines TRBV11-2 with TRBJ2-4, with 11 nucleotides matching TRBD2. The J segment lost 6 bases and the V segment lost 5 bases, leaving 6 bases of the junction unmatched. In germline, CDR1 is SGHAT, CDR2 FQNNGV. The CDR3 extends over 15 amino acids. CDR3 nucleotide sequence: TGTGCCAGCAGCCTATCTAGCGGGGGGATAAACATTCAGTACTTC. It specifies CASSLSSGGINIQYF.

This clone was detected only a few times. This chain joins TRBV27 and TRBJ1-1; D is uncertain. CDR1 MNHEY and CDR2 SMNVEV come from the germline V gene (reference sequence). Trimming cost V 2 bases and J 1 base, with 5 bases left between them. The length of the CDR3 is 13 residues. In nucleotides, the CDR3 is TGTGCCAGCAGTTTAATGTGGAACACTGAAGCTTTCTTT. This codes for CASSLMWNTEAFF.

As to this clone: Other nucleotide sequences in the sample specify the same CDR3. The V gene is TRBV12-3 or TRBV12-4, the J gene TRBJ2-4; D is uncertain. The CDR3 runs 13 residues. V was cut by 3 bases and J by 3 bases, with 6 bases left in between. The CDR3 spells CASSFGGKNIQYF. CDR3 nucleotides: TGTGCCAGCAGTTTCGGCGGCAAAAACATTCAGTACTTC.

The V gene is TRBV18, the J gene TRBJ2-6; a weak D match, TRBD2 (6 bases). Trimming took 9 bases from V and 1 from J, leaving 13 bases between them. The CDR3 totals 15 residues. CDR1 is KGHSH, CDR2 LQKENI, per germline. DNA for the CDR3: TGTGCCAGTTCCGACGGGGGTTCTGGGGCCAACGTCCTGACTTTC. It is translated as CASSDGGSGANVLTF.

This clone is categorized as medium-sized. This chain connects TRBV7-2 to TRBJ2-3, with a tentative D call TRBD2 (5 bases). The CDR3 spans 17 residues. Trimming stripped 5 bases from V and 1 base from J, with 19 bases between. From germline, CDR1 is SGHTA and CDR2 FQGNSA. The DNA of the CDR3 is TGTGCCAGCAGCCTGATTACTAGTACATATGGCACAGATACGCAGTATTTT. Its protein is CASSLITSTYGTDTQYF.

V usage is TRBV15 and J usage is TRBJ1-1, with 10 nucleotides matching TRBD1. V shed 0 bases, J shed 8 bases, and the junction held 3 bases outside the gene matches. The CDR3 totals 14 residues. Germline CDR1 LNHNV, CDR2 YYDKDF (reference sequence). The CDR3 sequence is CATSRDRTGGEAFF. CDR3 nucleotides: TGTGCCACCAGCAGAGACCGGACAGGGGGAGAAGCTTTCTTT.

The chain is built from TRBV19 and TRBJ2-5; D may be TRBD1 (6 bases). Trimming removed 6 bases at V and 9 bases at J, with 17 bases between. Germline lookup yields CDR1 LNHDA and CDR2 SQIVND (reference sequence). The CDR3 is 13 residues long. CDR3 residues: CASRSTGNSAQYF. For the CDR3, the DNA is TGTGCCAGTAGGTCGACAGGAAACTCGGCCCAGTACTTC.

The CDR3 loop is CASRGTGGNEQFF. In DNA form, the CDR3 reads TGCGCCAGCAGGGGGACAGGGGGCAATGAGCAGTTCTTC. The chain uses TRBV5-1 and TRBJ2-1; 11 bases fit TRBD1. The CDR3 covers 13 residues. Germline V gene lookup returns CDR1 SGHRS and CDR2 YFSETQ. The V and J ends lost 5 bases and 6 bases, in that order; junction bases with no gene match: 1.

This clone was seen a few times. The rearrangement joins TRBV6-2 or TRBV6-3 to TRBJ2-7; D is ambiguous. The CDR3 has 13 residues. Germline V gene sequence: CDR1 MNHEY, CDR2 SVGEGT. V was cut by 4 bases and J by 4 bases, with 11 bases left in between. The CDR3 region is CASSLRDTYEQYF. CDR3 DNA: TGTGCCAGCAGTTTGAGAGACACATACGAGCAGTACTTC.

V gene TRBV19 combines with J gene TRBJ1-1, with D tentatively TRBD1 (5 bases). The CDR3 has 14 residues. Germline V lookup: CDR1 LNHDA, CDR2 SQIVND (reference sequence). Trimming took 7 bases from V and 2 from J, leaving 14 bases between them. For the CDR3, the DNA is TGTGCCAGTAACGTTGGACAACCTAACACTGAAGCTTTCTTT. Its protein product is CASNVGQPNTEAFF.